Listed below are T cell receptor beta chains from one sample, sequenced in a study of cytomegalovirus exposure and HLA in healthy donors. The method was immunoSEQ multiplex PCR; TCRdb's version includes in-frame clones alone and lacks a portion of them. The sample consists of 300,000 to 450,000 clones, about nine tenths of them appearing once. Material for sequencing was PBMCs. Every receptor here comes from a woman aged 18-29 years in good health and CMV-seronegative. Each CDR3 is given with its conserved first and last residue. The D gene is left open where the match is weak. Rows may omit the clone size; those that give it use once, few, many or a size class.

TRBJ1-4	TRBV19	-	-	CASSRLAGRNGLFF	TGTGCCAGTAGTAGGCTCGCAGGGAGGAACGGACTGTTTTTT
TRBJ2-2	TRBV7-9	-	TRBD2	CASSSIGGYDTGELFF	TGTGCCAGCAGCAGCATCGGGGGGTACGACACCGGGGAGCTGTTTTTT
TRBJ2-1	TRBV6-5	once	TRBD1	CASSYGTGGYNEQFF	TGTGCCAGCAGTTACGGGACAGGGGGCTACAATGAGCAGTTCTTC
TRBJ2-1	TRBV9	-	-	CASSVVESSYNEQFF	TGTGCCAGCAGCGTAGTCGAGAGCTCCTACAATGAGCAGTTCTTC
TRBJ2-1	TRBV6-1	once	-	CASRISYEQFF	TGTGCCAGCAGAATTAGCTATGAGCAGTTCTTC
TRBJ1-2	TRBV29-1	-	-	CSAAEVYGYTF	TGCAGCGCCGCAGAAGTCTATGGCTACACCTTC
TRBJ2-4	TRBV4-1	-	TRBD2	CASSQGELAGENIQYF	TGCGCCAGCAGCCAAGGCGAACTAGCGGGGGAAAACATTCAGTACTTC
TRBJ2-2	TRBV5-6	-	TRBD1	CASSSPGQGDTGELFF	TGTGCCAGCAGCTCCCCGGGACAGGGCGACACCGGGGAGCTGTTTTTT
TRBJ2-7	TRBV29-1	-	TRBD2	CSVTIGGNWDEQYF	TGCAGCGTTACCATCGGGGGGAACTGGGACGAGCAGTACTTC
TRBJ2-6	TRBV2	-	-	CASTSRSGANVLTF	TGTGCCAGCACTTCGCGCTCTGGGGCCAACGTCCTGACTTTC
TRBJ2-5	TRBV27	-	TRBD1	CASSSPTSGGRETQYF	TGTGCCAGCAGTTCTCCCACGTCAGGGGGCAGGGAGACCCAGTACTTC
TRBJ2-1	TRBV30	-	TRBD2	CAWSAGSGGPLGNEQFF	TGTGCCTGGAGTGCCGGTAGCGGGGGCCCCTTAGGCAATGAGCAGTTCTTC
TRBJ1-4	TRBV5-1	-	TRBD1	CASSIGTDNEKLFF	TGCGCCAGCAGCATCGGGACAGATAATGAAAAACTGTTTTTT
TRBJ2-2	TRBV2	-	-	CASTLDTYTGELFF	TGTGCCAGCACCCTGGACACTTACACCGGGGAGCTGTTTTTT
TRBJ2-3	TRBV28	-	TRBD1	CASSFITGGWADTQYF	TGTGCCAGCAGTTTCATTACAGGGGGCTGGGCAGATACGCAGTATTTT
TRBJ1-3	TRBV25-1	-	-	CASSESGGPSGNTIYF	TGTGCCAGCAGTGAATCCGGGGGTCCCTCTGGAAACACCATATATTTT
TRBJ1-1	TRBV30	-	-	CAWSERGNTEAFF	TGTGCCTGGAGTGAGAGAGGGAACACTGAAGCTTTCTTT
TRBJ2-3	TRBV6-1	-	TRBD2	CASSDLAGASTDTQYF	TGTGCCAGCAGTGACCTAGCGGGGGCTAGCACAGATACGCAGTATTTT
TRBJ2-3	TRBV25-1	-	TRBD1	CASSSGRGTDTQYF	TGTGCCAGCAGTAGTGGCAGGGGGACAGATACGCAGTATTTT
TRBJ2-1	TRBV19	-	-	CASSITSSYNEQFF	TGTGCCAGTTCCATCACGAGCTCCTACAATGAGCAGTTCTTC
TRBJ2-7	TRBV11-2	-	-	CASSLGGYQYF	TGTGCCAGCAGCTTGGGGGGTTACCAGTACTTC
TRBJ2-3	TRBV5-1	-	TRBD2	CASSESGGTTDTQYF	TGCGCCAGCAGCGAGAGCGGGGGCACCACAGATACGCAGTATTTT
TRBJ2-3	TRBV6-4	-	TRBD2	CAPGGEGGTDTQYF	TGTGCCCCCGGGGGGGAGGGGGGTACAGATACGCAGTATTTT
TRBJ1-1	TRBV4-2	-	-	CASSQGPGTRGDTEAFF	TGTGCCAGCAGCCAAGGCCCCGGGACTCGTGGAGACACTGAAGCTTTCTTT
TRBJ1-6	TRBV14	-	TRBD1	CASSEIQGKGSPLHF	TGTGCCAGCAGTGAAATACAGGGGAAAGGTTCACCCCTCCACTTT
TRBJ1-2	TRBV5-6	-	TRBD1	CASSLVRTGSDYGYTF	TGTGCCAGCAGCTTGGTCAGGACAGGGTCGGACTATGGCTACACCTTC